This T cell receptor (beta chain) came from a study of blood T cell repertoires in COVID-19. About the study: Acute and convalescent COVID-19 specimens originated in the United States, Italy and Spain. T cells, B-cell-depleted T cells, or PBMCs supplied cDNA or gDNA.

This clone was seen only once. V dropped 5 bases and J dropped 6; count of bases not matched to a gene: 9. The CDR3 extends over 15 amino acids. Germline CDR1 is LNHDA and CDR2 is SQIVND (reference sequence). In the original workflow: Amplifying reference gene primers gave estimates of nucleated cell counts. The data were produced by immunoSEQ multiplex PCR, yet TCRdb's version contains in-frame clones alone and is incomplete. The DNA was the basis for D and trimming; V, J and clone size are from that table. Among some 200,000 clones, about 80% were seen once, and the ten largest hold roughly 8.8%. The J gene is TRBJ2-3, the V gene TRBV19; 9 nucleotides match TRBD1. The sequence was collected from a woman in her fifties or sixties with active or convalescent COVID-19. The sample comprised peripheral blood. CDR3 DNA sequence: TGTGCCAGTAGTGGCCCGGGACAGGGCTCGGATACGCAGTATTTT. This gives the protein CASSGPGQGSDTQYF.